The 13 T cell receptor beta chains presented below share a single source sample, sequenced in a study of shared clonotypes between healthy human individuals. Method: immunoSEQ multiplex PCR; TCRdb's copy keeps in-frame clones and lacks some. The sample records about 2.4 million clones, approximately 94% being singletons. Material for sequencing was naive CD4+ T cells from PBMCs. The sample's subset: CD45RA+ positively selected. These receptors came from a man aged 18 to 29 in good health. Some clones in this sample may be carry-over from other donors' samples.

This clone appeared a single time. The V gene is TRBV28, the J gene TRBJ1-5; perhaps TRBD1 as D (6 bases). V lost 11 bases and J lost 2, with 13 bases in between. The CDR3 contains 13 residues. CDR1 and CDR2 from the germline V gene are MDHEN and SYDVKM. CDR3: CAGGRGGNQPQHF. In nucleotides, the CDR3 is TGTGCCGGGGGCCGCGGGGGCAATCAGCCCCAGCATTTT.

Concerning this clone: Other DNA sequences in the sample encode the same CDR3. The rearrangement uses TRBV5-1 and TRBJ2-3; 7 bases match TRBD2. V dropped 0 bases and J dropped 6; count of bases not matched to a gene: 4. CDR1 and CDR2 (germline): SGHRS, YFSETQ. This CDR3 is 14 amino acids long. CDR3 protein: CASSLAGSGDTQYF. CDR3 in DNA: TGCGCCAGCAGCTTGGCGGGTAGCGGGGATACGCAGTATTTT. The full variable domain, in which reference TRBV5-1 and TRBJ2-3 provide the parts outside the CDR3, is KAGVTQTPRYLIKTRGQQVTLSCSPISGHRSVSWYQQTPGQGLQFLFEYFSETQRNKGNFPGRFSGRQFSNSRSEMNVSTLELGDSALYLCASSLAGSGDTQYFGPGTRLTVL.

The chain couples TRBV19 to TRBJ2-5; D not resolved. Per the germline V gene, CDR1 is LNHDA and CDR2 is SQIVND (reference sequence). V lost 2 bases and J 5 bases, leaving 9 bases between the germline ends. The CDR3 extends over 13 amino acids. The CDR3, as DNA: TGTGCCAGTAGTATAACGGTGAGGGAGACCCAGTACTTC. It is translated as CASSITVRETQYF.

This clone came up once. V gene TRBV27 combines with J gene TRBJ1-3; the D gene is possibly TRBD1 (6 bases). Germline assignment: CDR1 MNHEY and CDR2 SMNVEV (reference sequence). The CDR3 has 15 residues. Trimming left V 2 bases short and J 0 bases short, with 8 bases between. The CDR3 loop reads CASSLRGGSGNTIYF. DNA for the CDR3: TGTGCCAGCAGTTTACGAGGGGGCTCTGGAAACACCATATATTTT.

Comments on this clone: The same CDR3 can be traced to other DNA sequences in this sample. The chain employs TRBV5-1 and TRBJ2-3; no clear D gene. Germline V gene sequence: CDR1 SGHRS, CDR2 YFSETQ. This CDR3 is 12 amino acids long. Trimming left V 4 bases short and J 5 bases short, with 8 bases between. CDR3 protein: CASSLPLDTQYF. In nucleotides, the CDR3 is TGCGCCAGCAGCCTCCCCTTAGATACGCAGTATTTT.

This clone was recorded only once. The J gene is TRBJ1-2, the V gene TRBV28; D perhaps matches TRBD1 (6 bases). The V end was cut by 4 bases, the J end by 4 bases, with 13 bases between. The germline gives CDR1 MDHEN, CDR2 SYDVKM. This CDR3 spans 14 amino acids. CDR3 sequence: CASSWTAASYGYTF. In DNA, the CDR3 is TGTGCCAGCAGTTGGACAGCCGCCAGCTATGGCTACACCTTC.

The rearrangement links TRBV10-1 to TRBJ1-1; no firm D call. The V and J ends lost 4 bases and 4 bases respectively, with 16 bases between them. Germline V gene sequence: CDR1 WNHNN, CDR2 SYGVQD (reference sequence). This CDR3 is 15 amino acids long. CDR3 coding DNA: TGCGCCAGCAGTGTCGGCGGAGGGAAGATCACTGAAGCTTTCTTT. It is translated as CASSVGGGKITEAFF.

This clone was seen a single time. The rearrangement uses TRBV4-3 and TRBJ1-5; D ambiguous. This CDR3 has 15 residues. Germline CDR1 LGHNA, CDR2 YSLEER. V shed 0 bases and J shed 3 bases, with 9 bases lying between them. This CDR3 is CASSQDGLPNQPQHF. For the CDR3, the DNA is TGCGCCAGCAGCCAAGACGGTCTTCCCAATCAGCCCCAGCATTTT.

The chain combines TRBV4-2 with TRBJ2-7; no firm D call. CDR1 and CDR2 from the germline V gene are LGHNA and YNFKEQ. This CDR3 has 15 amino acids. Trimming removed 0 bases at V and 2 bases at J, with 11 bases between. Here the CDR3 reads CASSQDLGIPYEQYF. CDR3 bases: TGTGCCAGCAGCCAAGATCTAGGAATACCCTACGAGCAGTACTTC.

The chain couples TRBV9 to TRBJ2-7, with 13 nucleotides matching TRBD2. This CDR3 is built from 15 residues. J was trimmed by 6 bases and V by 0 bases; bases with no gene match: 3. Germline values: CDR1 SGDLS, CDR2 YYNGEE. The CDR3 DNA follows: TGTGCCAGCAGCGTAGTCGGACTAGCGGGAGCCGAGCAGTACTTC. Its protein is CASSVVGLAGAEQYF.

J is TRBJ2-7 and V is TRBV4-2; TRBD2 matches at 8 bases. Germline trimming cut 1 base from V and 2 bases from J; bases unmatched to any gene: 1. The CDR3 extends over 14 amino acids. Germline V gives CDR1 LGHNA, CDR2 YNFKEQ. The CDR3 DNA sequence: TGTGCCAGCAGCCAAGTAGCGGGGACCTACGAGCAGTACTTC. It codes for CASSQVAGTYEQYF.

This clone has only one observation. The chain has TRBV5-6 and TRBJ2-7, with 9 bases identical to TRBD1. V shed 0 bases, J shed 9 bases, and the junction held 10 bases outside the gene matches. Germline assignment: CDR1 SGHDT and CDR2 YYEEEE. The CDR3 consists of 15 residues. CDR3 amino acids: CASSLGWGQGVGQYF. The CDR3 DNA sequence: TGTGCCAGCAGCTTGGGTTGGGGACAGGGAGTCGGGCAGTACTTC.

This sequence joins TRBV5-8 and TRBJ1-5, with D unclear. Germline CDR1 reads SGHTS; CDR2 reads YDEGEE. The CDR3 runs to 10 residues. The ends were cut back, 7 bases at V and 9 bases at J, with 8 bases in the middle. This CDR3 reads CASGKGPQHF. Here the CDR3 DNA reads TGTGCCAGCGGCAAGGGGCCCCAGCATTTT.